The TCR beta chain described here comes from a study of blood T cell repertoires in COVID-19. Original processing methods: Estimation of nucleated cell counts was performed using reference gene primer amplification. Only in-frame clones appear in the TCRdb table, and some are missing; sequencing was by immunoSEQ multiplex PCR. From that table come the V and J calls and clone size; the DNA was used to work out D and trimming. Among hundreds of thousands of clones listed, roughly nine tenths were seen once. Germline V gives CDR1 MDHEN, CDR2 SYDVKM. With 6 bases clipped from V and 3 bases from J, the junction kept 5 bases outside the gene matches. The CDR3 loop spans 13 amino acids.

The sample consisted of PBMCs or T cells enriched from blood (not recorded which). This sequence was found in a woman in her twenties or thirties with acute COVID-19. The rearrangement uses TRBV28 and TRBJ2-7; 7 bases are a match to TRBD1. This chain's CDR3 is CASSMDRYYEQYF. CDR3 sequence (DNA): TGTGCCAGCAGCATGGACAGGTACTACGAGCAGTACTTC.